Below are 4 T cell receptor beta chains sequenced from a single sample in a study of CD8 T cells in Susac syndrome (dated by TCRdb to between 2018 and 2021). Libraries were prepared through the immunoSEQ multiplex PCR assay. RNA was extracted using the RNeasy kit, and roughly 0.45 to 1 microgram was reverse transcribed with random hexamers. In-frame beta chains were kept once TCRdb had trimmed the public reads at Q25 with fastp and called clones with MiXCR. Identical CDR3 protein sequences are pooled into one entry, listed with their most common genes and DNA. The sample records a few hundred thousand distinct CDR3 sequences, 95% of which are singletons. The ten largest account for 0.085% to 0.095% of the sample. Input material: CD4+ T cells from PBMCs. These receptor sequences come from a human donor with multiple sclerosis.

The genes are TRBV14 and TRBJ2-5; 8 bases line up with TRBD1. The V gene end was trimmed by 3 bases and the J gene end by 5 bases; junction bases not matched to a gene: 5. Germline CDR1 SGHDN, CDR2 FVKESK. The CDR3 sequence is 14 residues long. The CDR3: CASSHGQGVETQYF. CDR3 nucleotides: TGTGCCAGCAGCCATGGACAGGGTGTGGAGACCCAGTACTTC. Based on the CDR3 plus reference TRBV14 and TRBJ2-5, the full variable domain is EAGVTQFPSHSVIEKGQTVTLRCDPISGHDNLYWYRRVMGKEIKFLLHFVKESKQDESGMPNNRFLAERTGGTYSTLKVQPAELEDSGVYFCASSHGQGVETQYFGPGTRLLVL.

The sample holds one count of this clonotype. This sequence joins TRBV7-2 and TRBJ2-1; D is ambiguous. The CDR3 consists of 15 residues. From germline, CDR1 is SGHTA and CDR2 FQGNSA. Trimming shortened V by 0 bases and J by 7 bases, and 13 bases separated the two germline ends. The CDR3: CASSLALTPRNEQFF. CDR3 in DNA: TGTGCCAGCAGCTTAGCGCTGACCCCCCGTAATGAGCAGTTCTTC.

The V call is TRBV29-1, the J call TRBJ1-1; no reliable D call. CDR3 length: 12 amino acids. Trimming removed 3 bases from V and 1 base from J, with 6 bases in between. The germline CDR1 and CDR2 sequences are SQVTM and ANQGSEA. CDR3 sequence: CSVDLGNTEAFF. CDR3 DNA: TGCAGCGTTGATTTGGGGAACACTGAAGCTTTCTTT.

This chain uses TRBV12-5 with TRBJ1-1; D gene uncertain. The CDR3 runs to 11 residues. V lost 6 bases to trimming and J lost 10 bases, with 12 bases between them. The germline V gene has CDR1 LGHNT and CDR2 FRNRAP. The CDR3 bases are TGTGCTAGTGGACGGACGGATGGAGCTTTCTTT. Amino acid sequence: CASGRTDGAFF.